This passage covers 21 T cell receptor beta chains from one sample sequenced in a study of vaccination and CD4 T cells after COVID-19. Stated treatment: roughly 11-day PBMC culture with coronavirus spike peptide pools or control peptides (ViraFEST assay). Their recognized antigens are unknown. Sequencing of cultured CD4+ T cell DNA used the Oncomine TCR Beta short-read assay. TCRdb ran MiXCR on the PCR reads and lists one entry per CDR3 protein. Here the sample spans fewer than 20,000 distinct CDR3 sequences, roughly three fifths being singletons. Sequencing was carried out using CD4+ T cells from blood, cultured in vitro. Receptor source: a human donor who had recovered from COVID-19.

This chain joins TRBV20-1 and TRBJ2-5, with TRBD2 matching over 7 bases. Germline trimming cut 1 base from V and 7 bases from J; bases unmatched to any gene: 9. This CDR3 has 14 amino acids. CDR1 is DFQATT, CDR2 SNEGSKA, per germline (reference sequence). The CDR3 loop reads CSARGAGPGGTQYF. CDR3 DNA sequence: TGCAGTGCTAGAGGCGCAGGGCCGGGAGGGACCCAGTACTTC.

The chain links TRBV11-3 to TRBJ2-7; D may correspond to TRBD1 or TRBD2 (5 bases each). The CDR3 consists of 14 residues. Trimming took off 3 bases at V and 3 bases at J, with 12 bases between the two ends. Looked up from germline, CDR1 is SGHNT and CDR2 is YENEEA. CDR3 sequence: CASSFGTEYYEQYF. In DNA, the CDR3 is TGTGCCAGCAGCTTTGGGACGGAATACTACGAGCAGTACTTC.

This clonotype has just a few counts. This chain uses TRBV6-4 with TRBJ1-2; D not resolved. Trimming pared 4 bases from V and 8 bases from J, leaving 17 bases between. This CDR3 is 14 amino acids long. CDR1 and CDR2 from the germline V gene are MRHNA and SNTAGT. DNA for the CDR3: TGTGCCAGCAGTGCCTTTGACGCAATCTACGGCTACACCTTC. It codes for CASSAFDAIYGYTF.

In its sample, this clonotype was seen a few times. The J gene is TRBJ2-3, the V gene TRBV25-1, with D unclear. The V end lost 0 bases, the J end lost 3 bases, and 10 bases lay between the germline ends. This CDR3 is built from 15 residues. CDR1 is MGHDK, CDR2 SYGVNS, per germline. The CDR3 protein is CASSEYRLETDTQYF. The CDR3 DNA follows: TGTGCCAGCAGTGAATATAGGCTAGAGACAGATACGCAGTATTTT.

The V gene is TRBV4-2, the J gene TRBJ2-5, with 7 bases aligning to TRBD2. The CDR3 spans 14 residues. CDR1 is LGHNA, CDR2 YNFKEQ, per germline. Trimming took 3 bases from V and 0 from J; bases not matched to a gene: 1. CDR3 region: CASSQAGDQETQYF. CDR3 nucleotide sequence: TGTGCCAGCAGCCAGGCGGGAGACCAAGAGACCCAGTACTTC.

The chain recombines TRBV18 with TRBJ2-5; the D is unclear. V dropped 1 base and J dropped 1 base, with 7 bases sitting between them. The germline CDR1 and CDR2 sequences are KGHSH and LQKENI. The length of the CDR3 is 14 residues. CDR3 residues: CASSPLGFQETQYF. CDR3 bases: TGTGCCAGCTCACCACTAGGATTCCAAGAGACCCAGTACTTC.

The J gene is TRBJ1-5, the V gene TRBV12-3 or TRBV12-4; D is uncertain. CDR3 size: 13 residues. The V gene lost 3 bases and the J gene lost 4 bases, with 7 bases spanning the gap. The CDR3 sequence is CASSFRRNQPQHF. The CDR3 nucleotides are TGTGCCAGCAGTTTTAGGCGGAATCAGCCCCAGCATTTT.

This chain joins TRBV6-2 or TRBV6-3 and TRBJ2-5; D gene unclear. Germline CDR1 MNHEY, CDR2 SVGEGT. Between the trimmed V and J ends, which lost 1 base and 5 bases, there was a span of 11 bases. This CDR3 has 14 amino acids. The CDR3 nucleotides are TGTGCCAGCAGTTACTACTCACCTCAGGAGACCCAGTACTTC. The encoded protein is CASSYYSPQETQYF.

J is TRBJ2-1 and V is TRBV20-1, with a tentative D call TRBD2 (5 bases). From germline, CDR1 is DFQATT and CDR2 SNEGSKA (reference sequence). V was cut by 1 base and J by 4 bases, with 11 bases left in between. CDR3 size: 14 residues. The CDR3 region is CSARGELGYNEQFF. In DNA form, the CDR3 reads TGCAGTGCTAGAGGGGAGCTTGGGTACAATGAGCAGTTCTTC.

This clonotype was detected only a few times. This chain uses TRBV20-1 with TRBJ1-2; D is perhaps TRBD1 (5 bases). This CDR3 comprises 13 residues. Germline CDR1 DFQATT, CDR2 SNEGSKA (reference sequence). The V end was cut by 3 bases, the J end by 0 bases, with 8 bases between. The CDR3 loop reads CSARTAANYGYTF. Written as DNA, the CDR3 is TGCAGTGCTAGGACAGCAGCTAACTATGGCTACACCTTC.

V gene TRBV20-1 combines with J gene TRBJ2-5, with 10 bases identical to TRBD2. Germline CDR1 is DFQATT and CDR2 is SNEGSKA (reference sequence). The CDR3 is 15 residues long. The V segment lost 2 bases and the J segment 1 base; nucleotides outside the gene matches: 4. The DNA for the CDR3 is TGCAGTGCTAGAAGTAGCGGGGGGACCCAAGAGACCCAGTACTTC. It encodes CSARSSGGTQETQYF.

For the CDR3, the DNA is TGTGCCAGCAGTGAAGGGCAGCAAGAGACCCAGTACTTC. Its protein is CASSEGQQETQYF. The rearrangement links TRBV6-1 to TRBJ2-5; no clear D. V shed 1 base and J shed 2 bases, with 5 bases lying between them. The CDR3 contains 13 residues. Germline V gene lookup returns CDR1 MNHNS and CDR2 SASEGT.

This chain joins TRBV11-3 and TRBJ2-5; TRBD2 matches 10 bases. V lost 3 bases to trimming and J lost 5 bases; unmatched junction nucleotides: 12. The CDR3 runs to 17 residues. CDR1 SGHNT and CDR2 YENEEA come from the germline V gene. The CDR3 protein is CASSFGSGRALRETQYF. In DNA form, the CDR3 reads TGTGCCAGCAGCTTTGGAAGCGGGAGGGCCCTCCGGGAGACCCAGTACTTC.

V is TRBV20-1 and J is TRBJ2-2; tentative D call: TRBD1 (5 bases). CDR1 DFQATT and CDR2 SNEGSKA come from the germline V gene (reference sequence). V lost 2 bases to trimming and J lost 6 bases, with 10 bases between them. CDR3 length: 13 amino acids. CDR3 sequence: CSARSQGAGELFF. The CDR3 DNA sequence: TGCAGTGCTAGATCGCAGGGTGCCGGGGAGCTGTTTTTT.

The genes are TRBV7-3 and TRBJ1-2; weak D call: TRBD1 (5 bases). The ends were cut back, 1 base at V and 6 bases at J, with 9 bases in the middle. This CDR3 is 13 amino acids long. CDR1 SGHTA and CDR2 FQGTGA come from the germline V gene. CDR3 sequence: CASSLSRGHGYTF. CDR3 sequence (DNA): TGTGCCAGCAGCTTAAGTAGGGGCCATGGCTACACCTTC. The whole variable domain, remainder taken from reference TRBV7-3 and TRBJ1-2, is GAGVSQTPSNKVTEKGKYVELRCDPISGHTALYWYRQSLGQGPEFLIYFQGTGAADDSGLPNDRFFAVRPEGSVSTLKIQRTERGDSAVYLCASSLSRGHGYTFGSGTRLTVV.

This chain joins TRBV10-1 and TRBJ1-5, with D maybe TRBD1 (5 bases). The CDR3 spans 17 residues. Germline-derived CDR1 and CDR2 are WNHNN and SYGVQD (reference sequence). With 1 base removed from V and 2 bases from J, the gap between germline ends came to 15 bases. Written as DNA, the CDR3 is TGCGCCAGCAGTGAGTTCTGGGGGACTTGTGGCAATCAGCCCCAGCATTTT. Amino acids: CASSEFWGTCGNQPQHF.

This clonotype occurred a few times. The CDR3 loop is CASRRTGSETQYF. The CDR3 nucleotides are TGTGCCAGCAGACGAACAGGGTCGGAGACCCAGTACTTC. The V gene is TRBV27, the J gene TRBJ2-5; D perhaps matches TRBD1 (6 bases). The CDR3 is 13 amino acids. Trimming stripped 6 bases from V and 5 bases from J, with 13 bases between. Per the germline V gene, CDR1 is MNHEY and CDR2 is SMNVEV (reference sequence).

This clonotype was seen more than once but under ten times. The chain uses TRBV6-1 and TRBJ2-7; 7 positions agree with TRBD2. Germline loops: CDR1 MNHNS, CDR2 SASEGT. The CDR3 is made up of 13 amino acids. V gave up 6 bases and J gave up 2 bases; unmatched junction bases: 4. DNA of the CDR3: TGTGCCAGCAGGTCGACTAGCACCTACGAGCAGTACTTC. This gives the protein CASRSTSTYEQYF.

J is TRBJ2-5 and V is TRBV24-1; 8 bases map to TRBD1. The CDR3 extends over 15 amino acids. Germline lookup yields CDR1 KGHDR and CDR2 SFDVKD. V lost 3 bases to trimming and J lost 4 bases; unmatched junction nucleotides: 6. The CDR3 region is CATSDTTGTGETQYF. As DNA, the CDR3 is TGTGCCACCAGTGATACAACCGGGACAGGAGAGACCCAGTACTTC.

This clonotype was detected a few times. This chain joins TRBV27 and TRBJ1-5; D is perhaps TRBD1 (5 bases). Trimming took off 6 bases at V and 0 bases at J, with 9 bases between the two ends. The CDR3 contains 14 residues. Germline V gene sequence: CDR1 MNHEY, CDR2 SMNVEV (reference sequence). The CDR3 DNA sequence: TGTGCCAGCAGAAGGGGTTATAGCAATCAGCCCCAGCATTTT. It yields the protein CASRRGYSNQPQHF.

The chain couples TRBV19 to TRBJ1-2, with D possibly TRBD1 on 5 matching bases. Trimming pared 7 bases from V and 8 bases from J, leaving 17 bases between. From germline, CDR1 is LNHDA and CDR2 SQIVND (reference sequence). The CDR3 has 13 amino acids. The CDR3 sequence: CASTTRERGGYTF. CDR3 bases: TGTGCCAGTACTACCAGGGAGAGAGGCGGCTACACCTTC. The full variable domain, in which reference TRBV19 and TRBJ1-2 provide the parts outside the CDR3, is DGGITQSPKYLFRKEGQNVTLSCEQNLNHDAMYWYRQDPGQGLRLIYYSQIVNDFQKGDIAEGYSVSREKKESFPLTVTSAQKNPTAFYLCASTTRERGGYTFGSGTRLTVV.